A selection of T cell receptor beta chains follows, all from one sample in a study of regulatory T cells in long-lasting Graves disease. TCRdb re-derived calls from the multiplex PCR reads in MiXCR, one entry per CDR3 protein. The data hold roughly 500,000 distinct CDR3 sequences, with roughly 21% observed a single time. This specimen was peripheral blood mononuclear cells (PBMCs), taken when the disease was refractory, from a patient treated with antithyroid drugs. All receptors come from a female donor with Graves disease. CDR3s include the opening cysteine and the closing phenylalanine or tryptophan. D genes are given only for firm matches. Rows may omit the clone size; those that give it use once, few, many or a size class.

>TRBJ2-3|TRBD1|TRBV6-1|-
TGTGCCAGCAGTGAAACAGGGGGCGGCCCAGATACGCAGTATTTT
CASSETGGGPDTQYF
>TRBJ2-5|-|TRBV6-1|many
TGTGCCAGCAGTCCAGGACGGACTGAACAAGAGACCCAGTACTTC
CASSPGRTEQETQYF
>TRBJ2-7|-|TRBV28|few
TGTGCCGGCAGTTTAAGCTGGGACGAGCAGTACTTC
CAGSLSWDEQYF
>TRBJ1-2|-|TRBV2|many
TGTGCCATCCCCAGAAGGCATTCCGATGGCTACACCTTC
CAIPRRHSDGYTF
>TRBJ2-7|-|TRBV18|few
TGTGCCAGCTCACCACCTGGGACCGAGCAGTACTTC
CASSPPGTEQYF
>TRBJ1-1|-|TRBV28|many
TGTGCCAGCAGTTTTCCCCTGGACACTGAAGCTTTCTTT
CASSFPLDTEAFF
>TRBJ1-3|-|TRBV4-1|-
TGCGCCAGCAGCCAAGGGCTAGGACAGCGCTCTGGAAACACCATATATTTT
CASSQGLGQRSGNTIYF
>TRBJ2-5|TRBD2|TRBV12-5|-
TGTGCTAGTGGCCAACAGGGAGCCGGCGGGGGGAAAGAGACCCAGTACTTC
CASGQQGAGGGKETQYF
>TRBJ2-7|TRBD2|TRBV4-3|-
TGCGCCAGCAGACAAGGGACTAGCGGCTACGAGCAGTACTTC
CASRQGTSGYEQYF
>TRBJ2-7|-|TRBV12-3/TRBV12-4|-
TGTGCCAGCAGCATCCGCGGCGAGCCCTCCTACGAGCAGTACTTC
CASSIRGEPSYEQYF
>TRBJ1-5|-|TRBV27|-
TGTGCCAGCACTTGGGTGAGGAATCAGCCCCAGCATTTT
CASTWVRNQPQHF
>TRBJ2-1|-|TRBV28|many
TGTGCCAGCAGTTTACCTAGCCCCTACAATGAGCAGTTCTTC
CASSLPSPYNEQFF
>TRBJ1-5|-|TRBV6-2/TRBV6-3|few
TGTGCCAGCAGTTACTCGGCCTTCATCCAGCCCCAGCATTTT
CASSYSAFIQPQHF
>TRBJ1-1|-|TRBV28|many
TGTGCCAGCAGTTTGGCAGGGAATATGAACACTGAAGCTTTCTTT
CASSLAGNMNTEAFF
>TRBJ2-2|TRBD1|TRBV9|few
TGTGCCAGCAGCGACGGACAGGGAAGGGCCGGGGAGCTGTTTTTT
CASSDGQGRAGELFF
>TRBJ1-2|-|TRBV5-6|few
TGTGCCAGCAGCTTGGCCGCGGGGCCATACTATGGCTACACCTTC
CASSLAAGPYYGYTF
>TRBJ2-3|-|TRBV3-1|once
TGTGCCAGCAGCCAAGTTCGAAGCCCCGACACAGATACGCAGTATTTT
CASSQVRSPDTDTQYF
>TRBJ1-1|-|TRBV11-2|many
TGTGCCAGCAGCTTAGGCGTAGGGACCAACACTGAAGCTTTCTTT
CASSLGVGTNTEAFF
>TRBJ1-5|TRBD1|TRBV28|many
TGTGCCAGCAGTCCGCGGACAGGGTACCCTCAGCCCCAGCATTTT
CASSPRTGYPQPQHF
>TRBJ1-2|-|TRBV24-1|many
TGTGCCACCAGTGGCTCTGCAGGCGACGGGGGCTACACCTTC
CATSGSAGDGGYTF
>TRBJ2-5|TRBD2|TRBV29-1|-
TGCAGCGTTAACCGGGAGGTAGGGTGGGAGACCCAGTACTTC
CSVNREVGWETQYF
>TRBJ2-2|-|TRBV7-2|many
TGTGCCAGCAGCTTAGTAGGGCTTGTCACCGGGGAGCTGTTTTTT
CASSLVGLVTGELFF
>TRBJ1-1|-|TRBV20-1|few
TGCAGGTTGCGGGACATCAACACTGAAGCTTTCTTT
CRLRDINTEAFF
>TRBJ2-7|-|TRBV2|many
TGTGCCAGCAGGCCCCAGGGGTACTACGAGCAGTACTTC
CASRPQGYYEQYF
>TRBJ2-5|-|TRBV7-2|many
TGTGCCAGCAGCCCATACAGGACAGAGACCCAGTACTTC
CASSPYRTETQYF
>TRBJ2-3|-|TRBV28|-
TGTGCCAGCAGTTCCGCCGAAGCAGTAGGAGATACGCAGTATTTT
CASSSAEAVGDTQYF
>TRBJ2-1|-|TRBV14|many
TGTGCCAGCAGCCAAGTGGTGATTAATGAGCAGTTCTTC
CASSQVVINEQFF
>TRBJ1-2|-|TRBV3-1|-
TGTGCCAGCAGCCAAGACACCCCGGCTCCGGGCTATGGCTACACCTTC
CASSQDTPAPGYGYTF
>TRBJ2-6|-|TRBV28|few
TGTGCCAGCAGCCCCCGGGGCAGGGCTGGGGCCAACGTCCTGACTTTC
CASSPRGRAGANVLTF
>TRBJ2-4|TRBD1|TRBV3-1|-
TGTGCCAGCAGCCCTGAGGGGGCTAATCAGTACTTC
CASSPEGANQYF
>TRBJ2-7|TRBD2|TRBV7-9|-
TGTGCCAGCAGCTCGCAGGGAGCGGGAGAGAGAAGGGAGCAGTACTTC
CASSSQGAGERREQYF
>TRBJ2-7|-|TRBV18|-
TGTGCCAGCTCACCAAATCCAGCTAGCTCCTACGAGCAGTACTTC
CASSPNPASSYEQYF
>TRBJ2-5|-|TRBV29-1|few
TGCAGCGTTGAGATGGGGCCTCAAGAGACCCAGTACTTC
CSVEMGPQETQYF
>TRBJ1-1|-|TRBV6-1|many
TGTGCCAGCACCGCCACAGGGAACACTGAAGCTTTCTTT
CASTATGNTEAFF
>TRBJ2-1|-|TRBV12-3/TRBV12-4|few
TGTGCCAGCAGTTTACCCCCCCTCAATGAGCAGTTCTTC
CASSLPPLNEQFF
>TRBJ1-1|TRBD1|TRBV2|many
TGTGCCAGCAGTGAAGGGACAGGGTGGTCTGAAGCTTTCTTT
CASSEGTGWSEAFF
>TRBJ2-2|-|TRBV19|few
TGTGCCAGTAGTCCCGGTGGGGGCCTTGGCAACGGGGAGCTGTTTTTT
CASSPGGGLGNGELFF
>TRBJ1-2|-|TRBV15|many
TGTGCCACCAGCAGAGGATTGGACACTGCCTATGGCTACACCTTC
CATSRGLDTAYGYTF
>TRBJ2-5|TRBD1|TRBV5-1|once
TGCGCCAGCAGCGCATGGACAGGTCAAGAGACCCAGTACTTC
CASSAWTGQETQYF
>TRBJ2-3|TRBD2|TRBV7-2|-
TGTGCCAGCAGCCCAAGCGGGGGTTGGGATACGCAGTATTTT
CASSPSGGWDTQYF
>TRBJ1-5|-|TRBV29-1|-
TGCAGCGTTTCGGCAGGGGATCAGCCCCAGCATTTT
CSVSAGDQPQHF
>TRBJ1-1|-|TRBV3-1|many
TGTGCCAGCAGCCAAGAAACAGTAGTTGGAGCTTTCTTT
CASSQETVVGAFF
>TRBJ1-6|-|TRBV30|-
TGTGCCTGGAGTGTCCAGGATAATTCACCCCTCCACTTT
CAWSVQDNSPLHF
>TRBJ2-3|TRBD2|TRBV7-2|-
TGTGCCAGCAGCTCCCTATGGGGGGGGGAAATGATGAAGGCGGATACGCAGTATTTT
CASSSLWGGEMMKADTQYF
>TRBJ2-7|-|TRBV3-1|many
TGTGCCAGCAGCCAAGTAACGTCCGAGCAGTACTTC
CASSQVTSEQYF
>TRBJ1-5|-|TRBV20-1|-
TGCAGTGCTAACCGGGACAATAGCAATCAGCCCCAGCATTTT
CSANRDNSNQPQHF
>TRBJ2-7|-|TRBV7-2|-
TGTGCCAGCAGCTTAGGAGGCGGGAAACCTTACGAGCAGTACTTC
CASSLGGGKPYEQYF
>TRBJ2-6|-|TRBV20-1|many
TGCAGTGCTAGAGACCCAGCTCCTGGGGCCAACGTCCTGACTTTC
CSARDPAPGANVLTF
>TRBJ1-1|-|TRBV11-2|-
TGTGCCAGCAGCACGAGCATGGGTACGGGACGGCAAGCTTTCTTT
CASSTSMGTGRQAFF
>TRBJ2-5|TRBD2|TRBV3-1|few
TGTGCCAGCAGCCAAGTATCAGGACTAGCGGGGGGCAGGGAGACCCAGTACTTC
CASSQVSGLAGGRETQYF
>TRBJ2-7|TRBD1|TRBV28|few
TGTGCCAGCAGTAACCCCCGGGACAGGTGGTACGAGCAGTACTTC
CASSNPRDRWYEQYF
>TRBJ2-7|TRBD2|TRBV12-3/TRBV12-4|-
TGTGCCAGCAGTTTAGTACTAGCGGGAGGCGAGCAGTACTTC
CASSLVLAGGEQYF
>TRBJ2-5|TRBD1|TRBV11-2|many
TGTGCCAGCAGCCCCGCAGGGGGACAAGAGACCCAGTACTTC
CASSPAGGQETQYF